These 20 T cell receptor beta chains were all obtained from the same sample, sequenced in a study of CD8+ T cells in alopecia areata. Following RNA extraction, reverse transcription yielded cDNA that acted as the sequencing template. Sequencing was performed with immunoSEQ multiplex PCR; in TCRdb, only in-frame clones are kept and a portion is missing. The sample carries about 160,000 clones, about three fifths recorded once. Specified treatment: oral pan-JAK inhibitor, 5-10 mg twice daily. This specimen was CD4+ T cells sorted from blood, taken at week 4, from a patient treated with tofacitinib. These receptors came from a human donor with alopecia areata.

This chain connects TRBV27 to TRBJ1-6, with D perhaps matching TRBD1 (6 bases). Trimming removed 4 bases at V and 12 bases at J, with 10 bases between. Germline loops: CDR1 MNHEY, CDR2 SMNVEV (reference sequence). This CDR3 is built from 12 residues. The CDR3 here is CASSSGARPLHF. CDR3 DNA: TGTGCCAGCAGTTCAGGGGCCCGACCCCTCCACTTT.

The rearrangement uses TRBV7-2 and TRBJ2-5; a weak D match, TRBD2 (5 bases). The germline gives CDR1 SGHTA, CDR2 FQGNSA. The CDR3 extends over 14 amino acids. V was trimmed by 7 bases and J by 3 bases, leaving 15 bases between them. The CDR3 region is CASIPGVQKETQYF. CDR3 bases: TGTGCCAGCATCCCCGGGGTCCAGAAAGAGACCCAGTACTTC.

The gene calls are TRBV29-1 and TRBJ1-2, with D maybe TRBD1 (6 bases). Trimming took off 5 bases at V and 8 bases at J, with 12 bases between the two ends. The CDR3 covers 11 residues. CDR1 and CDR2 from the germline V gene are SQVTM and ANQGSEA. CDR3 sequence: CSVQGGWGYTF. In DNA form, the CDR3 reads TGCAGCGTTCAAGGGGGATGGGGCTACACCTTC.

The chain employs TRBV7-9 and TRBJ2-7; 7 nucleotides line up with TRBD1. CDR3 size: 13 residues. CDR1 and CDR2 (germline): SEHNR, FQNEAQ (reference sequence). J gave up 6 bases and V 5 bases, and 7 bases lay outside the gene matches. In DNA, the CDR3 is TGTGCCAGCAGCGTCCGACAGGGCCTCGAGCAGTACTTC. Its protein product is CASSVRQGLEQYF.

The gene calls are TRBV29-1 and TRBJ1-1; D possibly corresponds to TRBD1 (5 bases). CDR1 is SQVTM, CDR2 ANQGSEA, per germline. The CDR3 runs to 15 residues. V lost 4 bases to trimming and J lost 4 bases, with 19 bases between them. The CDR3 loop reads CSVGRWGVVSTEAFF. The CDR3 DNA follows: TGCAGCGTTGGGCGGTGGGGGGTCGTCTCCACTGAAGCTTTCTTT.

The rearrangement joins TRBV6-1 to TRBJ2-1; D is possibly TRBD1 (5 bases). With 4 bases removed from V and 3 bases from J, the gap between germline ends came to 13 bases. The CDR3 covers 15 residues. Germline lookup yields CDR1 MNHNS and CDR2 SASEGT. This CDR3 reads CASSGSAGYYNEQFF. The CDR3 DNA reads as TGTGCCAGCAGTGGATCGGCAGGGTACTACAATGAGCAGTTCTTC.

This rearrangement joins TRBV7-9 to TRBJ2-1; TRBD2 matches 11 bases. Germline V CDR1 and CDR2: SEHNR, FQNEAQ (reference sequence). The CDR3 consists of 14 residues. Trimming took 7 bases from V and 2 from J; bases not matched to a gene: 1. CDR3 in amino acids: CASKLAGAYNEQFF. The CDR3 DNA sequence: TGTGCCAGCAAACTAGCGGGGGCCTACAATGAGCAGTTCTTC.

This clone was counted between two and nine times. This chain connects TRBV29-1 to TRBJ1-3; D is unclear. The V end was cut by 7 bases, the J end by 0 bases, with 10 bases between. The germline CDR1 and CDR2 sequences are SQVTM and ANQGSEA. CDR3 length: 13 amino acids. The CDR3 DNA follows: TGCAGCGGGGAGTTTGGCTCTGGAAACACCATATATTTT. It is translated as CSGEFGSGNTIYF.

The V call is TRBV19, the J call TRBJ2-1, with a tentative D call TRBD1 (6 bases). The CDR3 sequence is 14 residues long. The V gene's germline CDR1 is LNHDA and CDR2 SQIVND (reference sequence). With 5 bases removed from V and 2 bases from J, the gap between germline ends came to 10 bases. The CDR3 DNA follows: TGTGCCAGTAGTTCCCGGGACACCTACAATGAGCAGTTCTTC. This gives the protein CASSSRDTYNEQFF.

The V call is TRBV29-1, the J call TRBJ1-2, with TRBD1 identical over 7 bases. The CDR3 is 12 amino acids. Per germline, CDR1 SQVTM and CDR2 ANQGSEA. The trim removed 6 bases at V and 8 bases at J, leaving 9 bases unmatched. CDR3: CSVGGQAGGYTF. Here the CDR3 DNA reads TGCAGCGTCGGTGGACAGGCGGGCGGCTACACCTTC.

In nucleotides, the CDR3 is TGTGCCACCAGAAGACCGCAGGAGACCCAGTACTTC. Amino acids: CATRRPQETQYF. The V call is TRBV6-5, the J call TRBJ2-5; D gene uncertain. Trimming left V 10 bases short and J 5 bases short, with 14 bases between. The CDR3 is made up of 12 amino acids. From germline, CDR1 is MNHEY and CDR2 SVGAGI.

A few counts support this clone. This chain links TRBV7-9 with TRBJ2-5, with D uncertain. V lost 1 base and J 2 bases, leaving 5 bases between the germline ends. The V gene's germline CDR1 is SEHNR and CDR2 FQNEAQ (reference sequence). The CDR3 is made up of 13 amino acids. CDR3 sequence (DNA): TGTGCCAGCAGCTTAGTGCTTCAAGAGACCCAGTACTTC. It translates to CASSLVLQETQYF.

The V and J genes are TRBV12-5 and TRBJ2-1; 7 bases align to TRBD2. Germline loops: CDR1 LGHNT, CDR2 FRNRAP. This CDR3 has 14 amino acids. The V gene end was trimmed by 5 bases and the J gene end by 4 bases; junction bases not matched to a gene: 5. The CDR3 spells CASGPTGGYNEQFF. The CDR3 bases are TGTGCTAGTGGTCCGACCGGGGGGTACAATGAGCAGTTCTTC. The whole variable domain, remainder taken from reference TRBV12-5 and TRBJ2-1, is DARVTQTPRHKVTEMGQEVTMRCQPILGHNTVFWYRQTMMQGLELLAYFRNRAPLDDSGMPKDRFSAEMPDATLATLKIQPSEPRDSAVYFCASGPTGGYNEQFFGPGTRLTVL.

The chain carries TRBV30 and TRBJ1-2; 7 nucleotides line up with TRBD1. The CDR3 spans 13 residues. The germline CDR1 and CDR2 sequences are GTSNPN and SVGIG (reference sequence). After removal of 0 bases from V and 7 bases from J, the junction contained 5 bases not matched to a gene. The CDR3 is CAWSVQGRGGYTF. CDR3 in DNA: TGTGCCTGGAGTGTACAGGGGAGGGGTGGCTACACCTTC.

Comment on this clone: The sample carries other DNA sequences with the same CDR3. The genes are TRBV29-1 and TRBJ2-1; D might be TRBD2 (7 bases). Germline CDR1 SQVTM, CDR2 ANQGSEA. Trimming shortened V by 0 bases and J by 1 base, and 13 bases separated the two germline ends. There are 16 residues in the CDR3. The CDR3 DNA is TGCAGCGTTGAAGATGGAGGGGGGGGATCCTACAATGAGCAGTTCTTC. Protein: CSVEDGGGGSYNEQFF.

The chain combines TRBV9 with TRBJ2-2; D is uncertain. Trimming took off 4 bases at V and 3 bases at J, with 4 bases between the two ends. The CDR3 has 12 amino acids. CDR1 and CDR2 (germline): SGDLS, YYNGEE. The CDR3 loop reads CASSIYTGELFF. Here the CDR3 DNA reads TGTGCCAGCAGCATCTACACCGGGGAGCTGTTTTTT.

The J gene is TRBJ2-1, the V gene TRBV27, with 10 bases that match TRBD1. This CDR3 contains 14 residues. V shed 7 bases and J 4 bases; nucleotides not matched to a gene: 4. In germline, CDR1 is MNHEY, CDR2 SMNVEV (reference sequence). The CDR3 sequence: CASTRDRGYNEQFF. The CDR3 DNA is TGTGCCAGCACCCGGGACAGGGGATACAATGAGCAGTTCTTC.

This clone was found a few times. This chain connects TRBV5-6 to TRBJ2-7; 7 bases fit TRBD1. CDR1 is SGHDT and CDR2 is YYEEEE in the germline V gene. This CDR3 region has 13 residues. V lost 4 bases, J lost 2 bases, and 3 bases stayed unmatched. CDR3 nucleotide sequence: TGTGCCAGCAGCCACCAGGGGGCCTACGAGCAGTACTTC. Encoded protein: CASSHQGAYEQYF.

The rearrangement uses TRBV4-1 and TRBJ1-1; TRBD1 is a possible D gene (5 bases). The germline V gene has CDR1 MGHRA and CDR2 YSYEKL. The CDR3 is made up of 17 amino acids. V was cut by 0 bases and J by 0 bases, with 14 bases left in between. The CDR3: CASSQDRDSMLNTEAFF. The CDR3 coding sequence is TGCGCCAGCAGCCAAGATCGTGACAGCATGTTGAACACTGAAGCTTTCTTT.

This clone was counted only a few times. The chain carries TRBV29-1 and TRBJ1-2; D gene ambiguous. The V gene lost 4 bases and the J gene lost 7 bases, with 16 bases spanning the gap. The germline V gene has CDR1 SQVTM and CDR2 ANQGSEA. The CDR3 consists of 13 residues. CDR3 coding DNA: TGCAGCGTTGGGCCCCCGGACTTGCGTGGCTACACCTTC. Encoded protein: CSVGPPDLRGYTF. Looking up the rest from reference TRBV29-1 and TRBJ1-2 gives the full variable domain: SAVISQKPSRDICQRGTSLTIQCQVDSQVTMMFWYRQQPGQSLTLIATANQGSEATYESGFVIDKFPISRPNLTFSTLTVSNMSPEDSSIYLCSVGPPDLRGYTFGSGTRLTVV.